These T cell receptor beta chains were read from a single sample in a study of T-cell reconstitution after alpha-beta-depleted transplantation in children. TCRdb called the PCR reads again in MiXCR, with one record for every CDR3 protein. The table includes more than 200,000 distinct CDR3 sequences, about 23% detected once. The starting material was PBMCs, obtained before TCRalphabeta/CD19-depleted stem cell transplant. The receptors were sampled from a girl aged 2-10 years with Fanconi anemia, due to receive a stem cell transplant. Each CDR3 is given with its conserved first and last residue. D genes are given only for firm matches.

D	J	V	CDR3
.	TRBJ2-1	TRBV29-1	CSVPRENEQFF
.	TRBJ2-5	TRBV21-1	CASSNERLTSLQETQYF
.	TRBJ2-4	TRBV20-1	CSAWDDGTPKNIQYF
TRBD1	TRBJ2-7	TRBV7-2	CASSFLRGQGVHEQYF
.	TRBJ2-1	TRBV29-1	CSVVGGKDSSSYNEQFF
.	TRBJ2-1	TRBV20-1	CSATDVSSYNEQFF
TRBD1	TRBJ2-3	TRBV29-1	CSVGGWTGASTDTQYF
.	TRBJ2-3	TRBV6-4	CASSDSGQSTDTQYF
.	TRBJ2-3	TRBV20-1	CSARGQGKKAQYF
.	TRBJ2-7	TRBV20-1	CSVAKGDHEQYF
.	TRBJ2-7	TRBV5-4	CASSFPGHTYEQYF
TRBD2	TRBJ2-3	TRBV7-2	CASSLRGGRADTQYF
TRBD2	TRBJ2-1	TRBV7-3	CASAKWGGLVENEQFF
TRBD2	TRBJ2-1	TRBV19	CASSRQGLVNEQFF
.	TRBJ2-5	TRBV29-1	CSVVKALGETQYF
.	TRBJ2-2	TRBV6-4	CASSEGASTGELFF
.	TRBJ2-5	TRBV20-1	CSAQGQKETQYF
.	TRBJ1-2	TRBV12-3/TRBV12-4	CASSLGRNYGYTF
TRBD2	TRBJ2-1	TRBV5-1	CASNPSLAGYNEQFF
TRBD2	TRBJ2-7	TRBV29-1	CSVTVAGGGNEQYF
TRBD2	TRBJ2-2	TRBV6-5	CASSSLSSGGAYGELFF
.	TRBJ2-3	TRBV29-1	CSVLGRGTDTQYF
TRBD1	TRBJ2-7	TRBV3-1	CASSQDSGQVEQYF
.	TRBJ2-1	TRBV20-1	CSALDWVESYNEQFF
.	TRBJ2-1	TRBV21-1	CASSKVTASHNEQFF
.	TRBJ2-1	TRBV28	CASSRLYEQFF
.	TRBJ2-7	TRBV5-1	CASSTAGVSSYEQYF
TRBD2	TRBJ2-7	TRBV29-1	CSVGTSGSSYEQYF
TRBD2	TRBJ2-5	TRBV20-1	CSATGGPETQYF